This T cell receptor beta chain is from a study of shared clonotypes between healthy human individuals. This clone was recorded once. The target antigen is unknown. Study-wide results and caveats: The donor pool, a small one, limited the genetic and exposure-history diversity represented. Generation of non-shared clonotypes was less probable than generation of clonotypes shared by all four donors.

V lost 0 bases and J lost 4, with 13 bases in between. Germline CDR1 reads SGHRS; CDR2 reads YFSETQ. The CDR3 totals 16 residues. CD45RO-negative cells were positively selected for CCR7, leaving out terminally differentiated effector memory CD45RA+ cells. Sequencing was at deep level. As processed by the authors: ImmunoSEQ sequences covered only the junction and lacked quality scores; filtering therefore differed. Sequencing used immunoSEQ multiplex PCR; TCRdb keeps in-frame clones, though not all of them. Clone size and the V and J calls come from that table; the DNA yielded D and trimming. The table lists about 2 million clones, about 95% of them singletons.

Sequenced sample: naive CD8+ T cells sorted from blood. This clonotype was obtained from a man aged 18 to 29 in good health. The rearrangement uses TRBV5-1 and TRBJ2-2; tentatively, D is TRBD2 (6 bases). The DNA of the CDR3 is TGCGCCAGCAGCTTGGGGCGGGGCCAGGGCACCGGGGAGCTGTTTTTT. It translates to CASSLGRGQGTGELFF.